The clone carrying this TCR beta chain was observed a few times. Its antigen is as yet unknown. All donors were healthy Caucasians. The sample comes from a study of identical twins. Unique molecular identifiers were present on cDNA, and template switching added a universal primer site. MiXCR, run by TCRdb on the 5' RACE reads, gives a single entry per CDR3 protein. The sample yields a few hundred thousand distinct CDR3 sequences, roughly 10% seen once. Losses at the gene ends were 5 bases for V and 0 bases for J; bases not matched to a gene: 12. There are 20 residues in the CDR3. Germline V CDR1 and CDR2: SGHAT, FQDESV (reference sequence). The study's findings and limits: Those out-of-frame alpha sequences shared by twins showed an excess of low generation probability. Less excess twin sharing appeared in beta out-of-frame sequences.

This same sample was also taken into another study, of yellow fever vaccine responses in identical twins.

This rearrangement joins TRBV11-1 to TRBJ2-2; 13 bases map to TRBD2. The receptor's source is a woman aged 18-30 years in good health. Sequencing was done on a sample of CD8+ T cells sorted from blood. CDR3 in amino acids: CASSPTGLAGDVSNTGELFF. In DNA form, the CDR3 reads TGTGCCAGCAGCCCCACAGGACTAGCGGGAGACGTGTCGAACACCGGGGAGCTGTTTTTT.